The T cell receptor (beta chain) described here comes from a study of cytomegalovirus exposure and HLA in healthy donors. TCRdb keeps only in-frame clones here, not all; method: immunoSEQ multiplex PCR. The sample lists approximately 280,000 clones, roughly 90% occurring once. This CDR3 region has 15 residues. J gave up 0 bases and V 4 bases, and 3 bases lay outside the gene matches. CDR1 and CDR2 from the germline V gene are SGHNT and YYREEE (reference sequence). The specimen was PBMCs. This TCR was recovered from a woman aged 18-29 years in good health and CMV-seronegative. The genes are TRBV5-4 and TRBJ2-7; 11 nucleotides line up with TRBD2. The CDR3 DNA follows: TGTGCCAGCAGCCCTAGCGGGAGGCTCTCCTACGAGCAGTACTTC. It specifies CASSPSGRLSYEQYF.